Here is one T cell receptor (beta chain) with its context. The clone's antigen remains unknown. Within one base of it there is no much larger clone, and no base qualities were kept. The CDR3 holds 13 amino acids from the cysteine to the phenylalanine. Just CDR3 DNA is preserved here, 39 bases in frame from base 1. V gives up 6 bases and J gives up 7 bases, and the segment between their germline ends measures 12 bases. The germline V gene sets CDR1 to WSHSY and CDR2 to SAAADI. The sample originates from a study of OX40 agonist ivuxolimab in advanced cancers. General notes on the study: Ivuxolimab was a fully human IgG2 agonistic monoclonal antibody targeting the costimulatory receptor OX40 (CD134). Peripheral TCRbeta sequencing was intended to test whether TCR sequence diversity was altered and clonal T-cell expansion was caused by ivuxolimab. Intravenous ivuxolimab was administered to patients every 2 weeks at six dose levels: 0.01, 0.1, 0.3, 1.5, 3 and 10 mg/kg. The paper describes the monotherapy dose-escalation part (N = 52 patients) of the phase I trial of ivuxolimab. Of the approximately 50 dose-escalation patients, hepatocellular carcinoma was present in around 20, melanoma in around 15, renal cell carcinoma in 9 and head and neck cancer in 9. Prior anti-PD-1, anti-PD-L1 or anti-CTLA-4 therapy was permitted, and checkpoint inhibitors had been received by around 39% of dose-escalation patients. Partial responses occurred in three dose-escalation patients, of whom one had hepatocellular carcinoma and two had cutaneous melanoma. A male proportion of around 83% and a mean age of about 60 years, ranging from roughly 23 to 80, were recorded for the dose-escalation cohort. On the study overall, not on this receptor specifically: At doses from 0.1 to 3.0 mg/kg, clonal expansion was seen in both CD4+ and CD8+ blood T cells between baseline and week 6. The antigen specificity of the clonally expanded peripheral T cells was not determined. After ivuxolimab, expanded clones were on average more numerous among CD8+ T cells than among CD4+ T cells. Low levels of normalized T-cell clonal expansion were also seen in some patients who did not respond. Partial responders in the 0.1-3.0 mg/kg groups had among the lowest normalized peripheral clonal expansion, especially among CD8+ T cells.

To sequence the TCRbeta CDR3 region, genomic DNA was isolated from the sorted cells. TCRbeta CDR3 regions were sequenced using the immunoSEQ Assay. In TCRdb, the immuneACCESS table is reduced to in-frame sequences with V and J assigned. These tables do not hold every clone; where another copy was compared, an unresolved V gene accounts for under half, and the others remain unexplained. For this sample the table gives approximately 60,000 clones, of which over 80% were detected only once. Jointly, the top ten make up 27% of the sample. The trial excluded patients who had a history of autoimmune disease or who were on systemic immunosuppression. In every dose cohort, peripheral blood was drawn for TCR sequencing at baseline, cycle 4 day 1, and cycle 7 day 1. The samples were drawn from a first-in-human, open-label, multicenter phase I dose-escalation trial of ivuxolimab. The trial enrolled adults with locally advanced or metastatic head and neck squamous cell, hepatocellular, melanoma or renal cell carcinoma. CD4+ and CD8+ T cells were sorted separately from peripheral blood before TCR sequencing.

The TCR comes from an adult with an advanced solid tumor such as melanoma, head and neck, liver or kidney cancer. The input for sequencing was CD4+ or CD8+ T cells sorted from blood, taken in a trial of the OX40 agonist ivuxolimab. The rearranged segments are TRBV10-2 and TRBJ1-4, with the D segment identity uncertain. The sequence in DNA is TGCGCCAGCAGGCGGGATGGTGGTGAAAAACTGTTTTTT. Its amino acids are CASRRDGGEKLFF.